These 15 T cell receptor beta chains originate from one sample sequenced in a study of blood T cells in healthy people across ages. A second 7 to 11 cycle PCR used barcoded and J-beta primers. TCRdb itself ran the 5' RACE reads through MiXCR, one entry per CDR3 protein. The sample consists of under 1,100,000 distinct CDR3 sequences, approximately 25% of them appearing once. These data also featured in a second study, about T cells of mothers and their children.

Sample: blood. The receptors come from a girl aged 2 to 10 in good health.

This clonotype was found a few times. This chain connects TRBV6-1 to TRBJ2-1, with TRBD1 as a possible D gene (6 bases). The CDR3 sequence is 14 residues long. V was trimmed by 6 bases and J by 3 bases, leaving 12 bases between them. From germline, CDR1 is MNHNS and CDR2 SASEGT. In nucleotides, the CDR3 is TGTGCCAGCAGCAACAGGGTCAACTACAATGAGCAGTTCTTC. It yields the protein CASSNRVNYNEQFF.

This clonotype was seen ten or more times. V and J are TRBV7-9 and TRBJ2-5; D might be TRBD1 (5 bases). V lost 6 bases, J lost 1 base, and 9 bases lay in between. This CDR3 is built from 13 residues. CDR1 is SEHNR and CDR2 is FQNEAQ in the germline V gene (reference sequence). This CDR3 reads CASSLRGQETQYF. CDR3 in DNA: TGTGCCAGCAGTTTAAGGGGCCAAGAGACCCAGTACTTC.

The chain combines TRBV7-2 with TRBJ2-7; possible D gene TRBD2, 6 bases. The germline V gene has CDR1 SGHTA and CDR2 FQGNSA. The ends were cut back, 3 bases at V and 3 bases at J, with 15 bases in the middle. The CDR3 is made up of 15 amino acids. CDR3 region: CASSLGIAAYYEQYF. The CDR3 DNA sequence: TGTGCCAGCAGCTTGGGGATAGCGGCTTACTACGAGCAGTACTTC.

Here the CDR3 DNA reads TGCAGCGTTGTGTACGGGTACGGTCAGCCCCAGCATTTT. It encodes CSVVYGYGQPQHF. The chain joins TRBV29-1 to TRBJ1-5; D uncertain. V was trimmed by 4 bases and J by 6 bases, leaving 13 bases between them. The CDR3 totals 13 residues. Germline V gene sequence: CDR1 SQVTM, CDR2 ANQGSEA.

This rearrangement joins TRBV2 to TRBJ2-5; possibly TRBD1 for D (6 bases). The J call may be mistaken, given a closer DNA end match to TRBJ2-7. CDR3 length: 14 amino acids. CDR1 and CDR2 from the germline V gene are SNHLY and FYNNEI. CDR3 nucleotides: TGTGCCAGCAGCAAACAGGGTTCATCCTACGAGCAGTACTTC. It specifies CASSKQGSSYEQYF.

V is TRBV19 and J is TRBJ2-7; no clear D. CDR1 is LNHDA and CDR2 is SQIVND in the germline V gene (reference sequence). The CDR3 has 14 amino acids. The V end was cut by 3 bases, the J end by 2 bases, with 11 bases between. CDR3 region: CASSMLGSTYEQYF. Written as DNA, the CDR3 is TGTGCCAGTAGTATGCTAGGGTCGACCTACGAGCAGTACTTC.

Only a few counts were recorded for this clonotype. The chain combines TRBV12-3 or TRBV12-4 with TRBJ2-2; TRBD1 agrees at 9 bases. The V segment lost 7 bases and the J segment 4 bases; nucleotides outside the gene matches: 4. CDR3 length equals 14 residues. This CDR3 is CASIGQGFTGELFF. The DNA of the CDR3 is TGTGCCAGCATAGGACAGGGGTTCACCGGGGAGCTGTTTTTT.

The V and J genes are TRBV20-1 and TRBJ1-1; D is ambiguous. The CDR3 is made up of 13 amino acids. Germline V gene sequence: CDR1 DFQATT, CDR2 SNEGSKA (reference sequence). Between the trimmed V and J ends, which lost 5 bases and 2 bases, there was a span of 12 bases. In DNA, the CDR3 is TGCAGTGCTTCGGTGGGAGCAAACACTGAAGCTTTCTTT. It specifies CSASVGANTEAFF.

V gene TRBV3-1 combines with J gene TRBJ1-3; the D is unclear. The CDR3 spans 15 residues. V was cut by 5 bases and J by 1 base, with 12 bases left in between. The germline V gene encodes CDR1 LGHDT and CDR2 YNNKEL (reference sequence). CDR3 DNA sequence: TGTGCCAGCAGCTTGACACTCACTTCTGGAAACACCATATATTTT. This codes for CASSLTLTSGNTIYF.

This clonotype was seen a few times. The rearrangement joins TRBV9 to TRBJ2-5, with a weak D call TRBD2 (6 bases). V was trimmed by 7 bases and J by 5 bases, leaving 18 bases between them. CDR1 and CDR2 from the germline V gene are SGDLS and YYNGEE. The CDR3 contains 14 residues. The CDR3 coding sequence is TGTGCCAGCGGAGGGACCTGGGGAGGCGAGACCCAGTACTTC. Its translation is CASGGTWGGETQYF.

This clonotype has a handful of counts. This chain uses TRBV29-1 with TRBJ2-1, with D perhaps matching TRBD1 or TRBD2 (5 bases each). CDR3 size: 10 residues. The germline CDR1 and CDR2 sequences are SQVTM and ANQGSEA. V was cut by 8 bases and J by 14 bases, with 16 bases left in between. The CDR3 spells CSTWDADKFF. In DNA, the CDR3 is TGCAGCACCTGGGACGCAGATAAGTTCTTC.

This clonotype was detected a few times. The chain is built from TRBV7-2 and TRBJ2-5, with D possibly called TRBD1 or TRBD2 (6 bases each). The J call may be faulty, since TRBJ2-7 better matches the DNA end. Germline assignment: CDR1 SGHTA and CDR2 FQGNSA. CDR3 size: 15 residues. The CDR3 region is CASSLEGGVFYEQYF. The CDR3 nucleotides read TGTGCCAGCAGCTTAGAGGGGGGCGTTTTTTACGAGCAGTACTTC.

This clonotype was counted a few times. This chain joins TRBV15 and TRBJ2-5; D could derive from TRBD1 or TRBD2 (7 bases each). V dropped 0 bases and J dropped 9 bases, with 11 bases sitting between them. The CDR3 loop spans 13 amino acids. CDR1 and CDR2 (germline): LNHNV, YYDKDF (reference sequence). CDR3 residues: CATSRDQGGPQYF. The CDR3 coding sequence is TGTGCCACCAGCAGAGATCAGGGGGGGCCCCAGTACTTC.

The chain employs TRBV5-5 and TRBJ2-5; D call uncertain. The J call is uncertain, as TRBJ2-1 better fits the DNA end. The germline CDR1 and CDR2 sequences are SGHKS and YYEKEE (reference sequence). CDR3 length: 13 amino acids. CDR3: CASSFSSNNEQFF. In nucleotides, the CDR3 is TGTGCCAGCAGCTTTTCCTCAAACAATGAGCAGTTCTTC.

This clonotype was observed a handful of times. The chain joins TRBV9 to TRBJ2-5; 7 nucleotides line up with TRBD1. Germline V lookup: CDR1 SGDLS, CDR2 YYNGEE. The CDR3 covers 16 residues. The ends lost 4 bases at V and 5 bases at J; junction bases unmatched: 14. This CDR3 reads CASSSNLMTGTETQYF. The CDR3 bases are TGTGCCAGCAGCTCTAACCTAATGACAGGGACGGAGACCCAGTACTTC. Combining the CDR3 with reference TRBV9 and TRBJ2-5 gives the whole variable domain DSGVTQTPKHLITATGQRVTLRCSPRSGDLSVYWYQQSLDQGLQFLIQYYNGEERAKGNILERFSAQQFPDLHSELNLSSLELGDSALYFCASSSNLMTGTETQYFGPGTRLLVL.